This entry is about one T cell receptor (beta chain). The antigen is unknown. Trimming left V 3 bases short and J 3 bases short, with 12 bases between. The CDR3 is 14 residues long. Germline V lookup: CDR1 LNHDA, CDR2 SQIVND (reference sequence). Repertoires were generated with immunoSEQ multiplex PCR, while TCRdb's copy carries only in-frame clones and drops some. The sample lists about 150,000 clones, over 90% occurring once. This specimen comes from a study of T cell responses to AZD1222 COVID-19 vaccine. Findings and caveats of the study: Researchers took repertoire samples only after the peak T cell response had come. Donors skewed white British and female; clonal diversity was possibly underestimated. AZD1222 recipients seropositive at baseline numbered only five to seven. Two doses of AZD1222 preceded a rise in Spike-specific TCR breadth and depth.

The sample here was peripheral blood, taken 28 days after the second AZD1222 dose. V is TRBV19 and J is TRBJ2-7; D gene unclear. The receptor was derived from an adult who received the AZD1222 COVID-19 vaccine. The CDR3 reads CASSIQAGFYEQYF. CDR3 DNA: TGTGCCAGTAGTATCCAGGCTGGATTCTACGAGCAGTACTTC.